The clone carrying this T cell receptor (beta chain) was seen at least ten times. The data derive from a study of Graves' ophthalmopathy and Graves' hyperthyroidism. Pregnancy or lactation, uncontrolled infections and other autoimmune diseases were grounds for excluding patients. As the starting material, around 10 ml of fresh peripheral blood yielded the PBMCs. RNA served as the template for amplifying TCR beta CDR3 regions. An initial RT-PCR round employing HTBI primers preceded a second-round multiplex PCR. TCRdb itself ran the multiplex PCR reads through MiXCR, one entry per CDR3 protein. The sample has approximately 210,000 distinct CDR3 sequences, roughly 29% seen once. Germline V gives CDR1 LGHNA, CDR2 YSLEER. Trimming cost V 3 bases and J 5 bases, with 10 bases left between them. The CDR3 length is 13 residues.

The J gene is TRBJ2-5, the V gene TRBV4-3, with D perhaps matching TRBD2 (5 bases). Specimen: peripheral blood. This sequence was found in a man aged 45-60 years with Graves' ophthalmopathy. CDR3 residues: CASSQREGETQYF. The CDR3 nucleotides are TGCGCCAGCAGCCAGAGGGAAGGGGAGACCCAGTACTTC.